The 15 T cell receptor beta chains below were found in one sample sequenced in a study of blood T cell repertoires in COVID-19. TCRdb's copy holds only in-frame clones and misses some; the assay was immunoSEQ multiplex PCR. This table has about 380,000 clones, 88% appearing once. The source material was PBMCs or T cells enriched from blood (not recorded which). These receptors all come from a woman in her late teens or twenties who had recovered from COVID-19.

This clone has a handful of counts. The chain links TRBV6-5 to TRBJ1-6; D ambiguous. Looked up from germline, CDR1 is MNHEY and CDR2 is SVGAGI. Deletions cut 0 bases from V and 8 bases from J, with 11 bases between. CDR3 size: 15 residues. The CDR3 sequence is CASSYSIAGYSPLHF. For the CDR3, the DNA is TGTGCCAGCAGTTACTCGATAGCGGGGTATTCACCCCTCCACTTT.

This clone was found a few times. As DNA, the CDR3 is TGTGCCAGTAGTATCGGACAGGGGGCTTTGGCTGAAGCTTTCTTT. Its protein is CASSIGQGALAEAFF. The chain uses TRBV19 and TRBJ1-1, with 11 bases fitting TRBD1. Germline V lookup: CDR1 LNHDA, CDR2 SQIVND (reference sequence). V dropped 3 bases and J dropped 6; count of bases not matched to a gene: 6. The CDR3 totals 15 residues.

This clone was recorded once. V is TRBV6-2 or TRBV6-3 and J is TRBJ1-2; 8 bases fit TRBD1. CDR3 size: 12 residues. Trimming cost V 5 bases and J 8 bases; bases outside gene matches: 4. The V gene's germline CDR1 is MNHEY and CDR2 SVGEGT. The CDR3 DNA sequence: TGTGCCAGCAGTAAGACAGGGGCCGGCTACACCTTC. As protein: CASSKTGAGYTF.

This chain joins TRBV7-2 and TRBJ2-7; perhaps TRBD2 as D (5 bases). The V end lost 5 bases, the J end lost 2 bases, and 16 bases lay between the germline ends. CDR1 and CDR2 from the germline V gene are SGHTA and FQGNSA. The CDR3 runs 15 residues. CDR3 region: CASSRHSGGTYEQYF. CDR3 sequence (DNA): TGTGCCAGCAGCCGTCATTCAGGAGGAACCTACGAGCAGTACTTC.

J is TRBJ1-6 and V is TRBV27; D is undetermined. Germline loops: CDR1 MNHEY, CDR2 SMNVEV (reference sequence). The V and J ends lost 8 bases and 6 bases respectively, with 14 bases between them. This CDR3 comprises 14 residues. CDR3 protein: CASGPLGGNSPLHF. The CDR3 coding sequence is TGTGCCAGCGGTCCGTTGGGAGGTAATTCACCCCTCCACTTT.

The rearrangement joins TRBV12-5 to TRBJ1-5, with D unresolved. Per germline, CDR1 LGHNT and CDR2 FRNRAP. V shed 6 bases and J shed 2 bases, with 11 bases lying between them. The CDR3 consists of 14 residues. Written as DNA, the CDR3 is TGTGCTAGTGGAAGGGAAGCGGGCAATCAGCCCCAGCATTTT. Its translation is CASGREAGNQPQHF.

This clone has just one count. V and J are TRBV27 and TRBJ1-2; D might be TRBD1 (6 bases). The germline V gene encodes CDR1 MNHEY and CDR2 SMNVEV (reference sequence). Trimming removed 6 bases at V and 3 bases at J, with 11 bases between. The CDR3 has 13 amino acids. CDR3 nucleotides: TGTGCCAGCAGCAAACAGGGACACTATGGCTACACCTTC. Amino acid sequence: CASSKQGHYGYTF.

Details on this clone: Other DNA sequences in the same sample also yield this CDR3. The gene calls are TRBV29-1 and TRBJ2-2, with TRBD1 matching over 9 bases. Trimming cost V 6 bases and J 3 bases; bases outside gene matches: 5. The CDR3 runs to 14 residues. Germline CDR1 reads SQVTM; CDR2 reads ANQGSEA. CDR3 loop: CSVGQGGYTGELFF. The CDR3 DNA reads TGCAGCGTGGGACAGGGCGGTTACACCGGGGAGCTGTTTTTT.

CDR3 sequence reads: CASSPGTGVDTEAFF. In DNA form, the CDR3 reads TGTGCCAGCAGTCCCGGGACAGGGGTAGACACTGAAGCTTTCTTT. The rearrangement joins TRBV27 to TRBJ1-1; 10 positions agree with TRBD1. The CDR3 covers 15 residues. The J segment lost 3 bases and the V segment lost 5 bases, leaving 6 bases of the junction unmatched. Germline V gives CDR1 MNHEY, CDR2 SMNVEV (reference sequence).

This clone was recorded only once. V is TRBV5-1 and J is TRBJ1-1; 8 bases fit TRBD1. The CDR3 covers 14 residues. Germline V gives CDR1 SGHRS, CDR2 YFSETQ. J gave up 1 base and V 3 bases, and 2 bases lay outside the gene matches. The CDR3 sequence: CASSWDRWNTEAFF. CDR3 sequence (DNA): TGCGCCAGCAGCTGGGACAGGTGGAACACTGAAGCTTTCTTT.

J is TRBJ2-5 and V is TRBV11-2, with 15 bases matching TRBD2. There are 18 residues in the CDR3. V shed 5 bases, J shed 2 bases, and the junction held 9 bases outside the gene matches. Germline CDR1 is SGHAT and CDR2 is FQNNGV. The CDR3 DNA reads TGTGCCAGCAGCCAAACCCCTGGACTAGCGGGGGGGCAAGAGACCCAGTACTTC. Translated, it gives CASSQTPGLAGGQETQYF. The variable domain in full, with the rest retrieved from reference TRBV11-2 and TRBJ2-5, is EAGVAQSPRYKIIEKRQSVAFWCNPISGHATLYWYQQILGQGPKLLIQFQNNGVVDDSQLPKDRFSAERLKGVDSTLKIQPAKLEDSAVYLCASSQTPGLAGGQETQYFGPGTRLLVL.

V usage is TRBV5-1 and J usage is TRBJ1-6, with unresolved D. From germline, CDR1 is SGHRS and CDR2 YFSETQ. The CDR3 runs to 15 residues. Trimming removed 4 bases at V and 6 bases at J, with 14 bases between. The CDR3 reads CASSGVGEINSPLHF. The CDR3 DNA reads TGCGCCAGCAGCGGCGTCGGGGAAATTAATTCACCCCTCCACTTT.

As DNA, the CDR3 is TGTGCCAGCAGCCAAGATCACAGGGACCCTGAAGCTTTCTTT. It specifies CASSQDHRDPEAFF. This sequence joins TRBV4-2 and TRBJ1-1; D might be TRBD1 (6 bases). The length of the CDR3 is 14 residues. Trimming left V 0 bases short and J 6 bases short, with 11 bases between. CDR1 and CDR2 (germline): LGHNA, YNFKEQ.

This rearrangement joins TRBV30 to TRBJ2-1, with a weak D call TRBD2 (6 bases). The CDR3 is 12 amino acids. V lost 2 bases to trimming and J lost 12 bases, with 14 bases between them. Germline values: CDR1 GTSNPN, CDR2 SVGIG (reference sequence). Here the CDR3 DNA reads TGTGCCTGGAGTCCTTCCGGGAGTAGGCAGTTCTTC. Amino acid sequence: CAWSPSGSRQFF.

The genes are TRBV25-1 and TRBJ2-7, with TRBD1 matching 7 bases. CDR3 length: 13 residues. With V trimmed by 3 bases and J by 5 bases, 4 bases remained unmatched. Germline V gene sequence: CDR1 MGHDK, CDR2 SYGVNS. The CDR3 here is CASSDLTGNEQYF. In nucleotides, the CDR3 is TGTGCCAGCAGTGACTTGACAGGGAACGAGCAGTACTTC.